The 16 T cell receptor beta chains below come from one sample, sequenced in a study of blood T cell repertoires in COVID-19. Generated by immunoSEQ multiplex PCR, the TCRdb table keeps only in-frame clones and is missing some. Among roughly 60,000 clones, around 83% were seen once, and the ten largest hold roughly 6%. The sequenced sample consisted of peripheral blood. These receptor sequences come from a woman aged 60 to 75 with acute or convalescent COVID-19.

V gene TRBV19 combines with J gene TRBJ1-3, with 7 bases aligning to TRBD1. The junction had 2 bases not matched to a gene; V was cut back by 5 bases and J by 4 bases. This CDR3 has 13 amino acids. The germline V gene has CDR1 LNHDA and CDR2 SQIVND (reference sequence). The CDR3 loop reads CASSAGQGNTIYF. Written as DNA, the CDR3 is TGTGCCAGTAGTGCGGGACAGGGAAACACCATATATTTT.

The V and J genes are TRBV10-3 and TRBJ1-3; D gene uncertain. The length of the CDR3 is 14 residues. Trimming left V 4 bases short and J 5 bases short, with 12 bases between. Germline V CDR1 and CDR2: ENHRY, SYGVKD. The CDR3 sequence is CAISVDKSRNTIYF. The CDR3 nucleotides read TGTGCCATCAGTGTAGACAAGAGCCGAAACACCATATATTTT.

The genes are TRBV18 and TRBJ2-5; tentatively, D is TRBD2 (6 bases). This CDR3 has 14 residues. The germline V and J ends were trimmed by 2 bases and 2 bases, with 9 bases remaining between them. Germline assignment: CDR1 KGHSH and CDR2 LQKENI. CDR3 protein: CASSPSGGQETQYF. The CDR3 nucleotides are TGTGCCAGCTCACCATCCGGGGGTCAAGAGACCCAGTACTTC.

This clone was seen a few times. This chain links TRBV6-5 with TRBJ2-7, with D possibly matching TRBD1 (5 bases). The V gene's germline CDR1 is MNHEY and CDR2 SVGAGI. Trimming shortened V by 6 bases and J by 5 bases, and 20 bases separated the two germline ends. This CDR3 spans 15 amino acids. CDR3 residues: CASRAPRVLADEQYF. In DNA, the CDR3 is TGTGCCAGCAGGGCCCCCAGGGTGCTGGCCGACGAGCAGTACTTC.

J is TRBJ1-1 and V is TRBV9; D is perhaps TRBD1 (6 bases). This CDR3 has 14 residues. The V end lost 2 bases, the J end lost 3 bases, and 11 bases lay between the germline ends. Germline values: CDR1 SGDLS, CDR2 YYNGEE. The CDR3 region is CASSVRAGDTEAFF. DNA for the CDR3: TGTGCCAGCAGCGTCCGAGCAGGGGACACTGAAGCTTTCTTT.

The chain joins TRBV6-5 to TRBJ1-1; 10 bases are a match to TRBD1. This CDR3 has 16 amino acids. CDR1 is MNHEY and CDR2 is SVGAGI in the germline V gene. J lost 4 bases, V lost 0 bases, and 5 bases had no gene match. In DNA form, the CDR3 reads TGTGCCAGCAGTTACTCCGGGACAGGGGAGGCCACTGAAGCTTTCTTT. This gives the protein CASSYSGTGEATEAFF.

J is TRBJ1-2 and V is TRBV11-2; 8 nucleotides line up with TRBD1. This CDR3 spans 16 amino acids. Germline V gene data show CDR1 as SGHAT and CDR2 as FQNNGV. The junction had 15 bases not matched to a gene; V was cut back by 6 bases and J by 6 bases. The CDR3 sequence: CASSLKGQGAPDGYTF. The CDR3 nucleotides are TGTGCCAGCAGTCTAAAGGGGCAGGGGGCGCCTGATGGCTACACCTTC. Based on the CDR3 plus reference TRBV11-2 and TRBJ1-2, the full variable domain is EAGVAQSPRYKIIEKRQSVAFWCNPISGHATLYWYQQILGQGPKLLIQFQNNGVVDDSQLPKDRFSAERLKGVDSTLKIQPAKLEDSAVYLCASSLKGQGAPDGYTFGSGTRLTVV.

There are a few counts of this clone. The CDR3 DNA follows: TGTGCCAGCAAAGCCGGGACAACCGGAAACACCATATATTTT. Its translation is CASKAGTTGNTIYF. The chain has TRBV2 and TRBJ1-3; weak D call: TRBD1 (6 bases). This CDR3 is built from 14 residues. Germline V gene data show CDR1 as SNHLY and CDR2 as FYNNEI. The V end was cut by 7 bases, the J end by 4 bases, with 14 bases between.

For the CDR3, the DNA is TGTGCCAGCAGCAATCCGGGTCAACCCTACGAGCAGTACTTC. This gives the protein CASSNPGQPYEQYF. This sequence joins TRBV21-1 and TRBJ2-7; the table's D call of TRBD2 was not tested on the DNA. TRBV21-1 is a documented pseudogene. This CDR3 contains 14 residues.

The rearrangement uses TRBV27 and TRBJ1-1; D gene ambiguous. Deletions cut 4 bases from V and 3 bases from J, with 15 bases between. CDR1 and CDR2 (germline): MNHEY, SMNVEV (reference sequence). This CDR3 has 15 amino acids. CDR3: CASSSLRLVDTEAFF. The CDR3 nucleotides read TGTGCCAGCAGTTCCCTACGACTGGTGGACACTGAAGCTTTCTTT.

This clone was picked up a small number of times. This chain links TRBV20-1 with TRBJ1-2; a possible D gene is TRBD1 (5 bases). This CDR3 is built from 11 residues. Germline lookup yields CDR1 DFQATT and CDR2 SNEGSKA (reference sequence). V was pared by 0 bases and J by 10 bases, with 9 bases between. CDR3 sequence reads: CSARDQGPYTF. DNA of the CDR3: TGCAGTGCTAGAGATCAGGGTCCCTACACCTTC.

The gene calls are TRBV7-9 and TRBJ1-5; 7 nucleotides agree with TRBD1. Looked up from germline, CDR1 is SEHNR and CDR2 is FQNEAQ (reference sequence). After removal of 5 bases from V and 6 bases from J, the junction contained 13 bases not matched to a gene. This CDR3 comprises 16 residues. Written as DNA, the CDR3 is TGTGCCAGCAGCCTCGACAGGGAGGTGATAGCTCAGCCCCAGCATTTT. Translation gives CASSLDREVIAQPQHF.

The sample holds one count of this clone. The chain links TRBV9 to TRBJ2-7; TRBD1 matches 7 bases. The CDR3 spans 15 residues. The V and J ends lost 0 bases and 3 bases, in that order; junction bases with no gene match: 6. Germline lookup yields CDR1 SGDLS and CDR2 YYNGEE. The CDR3 protein is CASSVDTGVRYEQYF. CDR3 nucleotides: TGTGCCAGCAGCGTAGACACAGGGGTCCGCTACGAGCAGTACTTC.

CDR3 loop: CASSTRVNTEAFF. In DNA form, the CDR3 reads TGTGCCAGCAGCACCAGGGTAAACACTGAAGCTTTCTTT. The rearrangement links TRBV7-3 to TRBJ1-1, with D perhaps matching TRBD1 (5 bases). V lost 5 bases, J lost 2 bases, and 9 bases lay in between. The germline V gene has CDR1 SGHTA and CDR2 FQGTGA. This CDR3 spans 13 amino acids.

The J gene is TRBJ1-4, the V gene TRBV5-1; 7 nucleotides agree with TRBD1. CDR1 is SGHRS and CDR2 is YFSETQ in the germline V gene. V lost 4 bases, J lost 7 bases, and 10 bases stayed unmatched. The CDR3 has 15 amino acids. For the CDR3, the DNA is TGCGCCAGCAGCGGCTACAGGGGAGAGGGTGAAAAACTGTTTTTT. This gives the protein CASSGYRGEGEKLFF.

The chain combines TRBV3-1 (or the pseudogene TRBV3-2) with TRBJ2-1; D not certain. The CDR3 has 14 amino acids. Trimming removed 1 base from V and 7 bases from J, with 11 bases in between. CDR1 and CDR2 (germline): LGHDT, YNNKEL (reference sequence). DNA for the CDR3: TGTGCCAGCAGCCAAGGTACTGTAAAAAATGAGCAGTTCTTC. This codes for CASSQGTVKNEQFF.